This is a list of T cell receptor beta chains from one sample in a study of shared clonotypes between healthy human individuals. Sequencing was performed with immunoSEQ multiplex PCR; in TCRdb, only in-frame clones are kept and a portion is missing. This table holds under 600,000 clones, 95% to 98% found once. Sequenced sample: naive CD4+ T cells sorted from blood. The origin of the receptors is a woman aged 25 to 39 in good health. Each CDR3 is given with its conserved first and last residue. Each record gives: J gene, clone size, V gene, D gene, CDR3 DNA, CDR3 protein. D genes are given only for firm matches. Clone sizes are given selectively: once, few, many, or a class where the clone is expanded.

J gene: TRBJ2-3; clone size: .; V gene: TRBV11-2; D gene: TRBD1; CDR3 DNA: TGTGCCAGCAGCCTAGACAGGGGCGATACGCAGTATTTT; CDR3 protein: CASSLDRGDTQYF
J gene: TRBJ2-5; clone size: once; V gene: TRBV19; D gene: TRBD1; CDR3 DNA: TGTGCCAGTAGCTCCGGGACAGGGGGCGGGGAGACCCAGTACTTC; CDR3 protein: CASSSGTGGGETQYF
J gene: TRBJ2-1; clone size: .; V gene: TRBV6-1; D gene: TRBD2; CDR3 DNA: TGTGCCAGCAGTGATGGAGCGGGAGGCCCCCCCCAGCAGTTCTTC; CDR3 protein: CASSDGAGGPPQQFF
J gene: TRBJ1-2; clone size: .; V gene: TRBV29-1; D gene: TRBD1; CDR3 DNA: TGCAGCCCTCGGACAGGCACCAAGGTCTATGGCTACACCTTC; CDR3 protein: CSPRTGTKVYGYTF
J gene: TRBJ1-3; clone size: .; V gene: TRBV7-9; D gene: .; CDR3 DNA: TGTGCCAGCAGCCCGTCCTCTGGAAACACCATATATTTT; CDR3 protein: CASSPSSGNTIYF
J gene: TRBJ1-4; clone size: .; V gene: TRBV28; D gene: .; CDR3 DNA: TGTGCCAGCAGTCCATCCTTAGAGGGGAGACGGGAAAAACTGTTTTTT; CDR3 protein: CASSPSLEGRREKLFF
J gene: TRBJ2-3; clone size: .; V gene: TRBV4-1; D gene: .; CDR3 DNA: TGCGCCAGCAGCCAAGTTGCAGGTACGCAGTATTTT; CDR3 protein: CASSQVAGTQYF
J gene: TRBJ2-1; clone size: .; V gene: TRBV9; D gene: .; CDR3 DNA: TGTGCCAGCAGCCCCATGGGGAGCGGCCACAATGAGCAGTTCTTC; CDR3 protein: CASSPMGSGHNEQFF
J gene: TRBJ2-1; clone size: .; V gene: TRBV29-1; D gene: .; CDR3 DNA: TGCAGCGGCCGACAGGGAGGGGCGGAGAATGAGCAGTTCTTC; CDR3 protein: CSGRQGGAENEQFF
J gene: TRBJ2-1; clone size: .; V gene: TRBV6-5; D gene: .; CDR3 DNA: TGTGCCAGCAGTTATTCGGGGGCGGTAATGAATGAGCAGTTCTTC; CDR3 protein: CASSYSGAVMNEQFF